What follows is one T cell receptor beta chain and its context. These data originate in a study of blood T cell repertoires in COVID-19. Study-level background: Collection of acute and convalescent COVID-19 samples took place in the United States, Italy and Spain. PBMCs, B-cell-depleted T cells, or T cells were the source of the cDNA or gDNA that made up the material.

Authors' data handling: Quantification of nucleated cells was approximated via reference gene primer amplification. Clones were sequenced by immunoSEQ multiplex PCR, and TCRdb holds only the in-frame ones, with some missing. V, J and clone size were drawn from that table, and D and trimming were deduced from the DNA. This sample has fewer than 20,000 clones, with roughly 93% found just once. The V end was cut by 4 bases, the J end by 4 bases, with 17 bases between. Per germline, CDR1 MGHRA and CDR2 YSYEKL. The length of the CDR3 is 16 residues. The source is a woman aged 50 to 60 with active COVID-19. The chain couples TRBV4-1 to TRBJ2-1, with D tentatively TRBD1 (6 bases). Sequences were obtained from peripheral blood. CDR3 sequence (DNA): TGCGCCAGCAGCCTTTCCCGGGACACCGAATACAATGAGCAGTTCTTC. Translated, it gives CASSLSRDTEYNEQFF.